This TCR beta chain was recorded in a study of neurological immune-mediated disorders. The CDR3 spans 12 residues. The sample holds many counts of this clonotype. TCRdb re-analysed the 5' RACE reads in MiXCR, keeping a single row per CDR3 protein. This table has approximately 66,000 distinct CDR3 sequences, 3.5% to 5.5% appearing once. The sequenced sample was PBMCs. The chain uses TRBV12-3 or TRBV12-4 and TRBJ1-2; D ambiguous. The sequence was collected from a man aged 30 to 39 with multiple sclerosis. The CDR3 loop is CATAWRGYGYTF. The DNA of the CDR3 is TGTGCTACAGCCTGGCGCGGCTATGGCTACACCTTC.